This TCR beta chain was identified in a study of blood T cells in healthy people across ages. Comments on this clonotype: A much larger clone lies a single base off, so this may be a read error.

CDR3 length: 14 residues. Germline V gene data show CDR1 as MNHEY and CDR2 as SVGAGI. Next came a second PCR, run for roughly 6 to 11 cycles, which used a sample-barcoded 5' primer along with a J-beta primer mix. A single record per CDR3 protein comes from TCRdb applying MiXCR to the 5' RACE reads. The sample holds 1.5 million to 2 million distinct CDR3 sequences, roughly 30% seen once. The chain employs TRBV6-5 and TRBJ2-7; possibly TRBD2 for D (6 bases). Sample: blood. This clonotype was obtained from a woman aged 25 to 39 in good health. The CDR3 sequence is CASSSREVDYVQYF. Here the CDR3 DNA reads TGTGCCAGCAGCTCCAGAGAGGTGGACTACGTGCAGTACTTC.